This TCR beta chain was sequenced in a study of early T cells in non-severe SARS-CoV-2 infection. TCRdb passed the 5' RACE reads through MiXCR, listing each CDR3 protein once. The sample contains around 63,000 distinct CDR3 sequences, 4.5% to 7.5% of which appear only once. V lost 3 bases, J lost 2 bases, and 5 bases stayed unmatched. This CDR3 region has 16 residues. The V gene's germline CDR1 is MNHNS and CDR2 SASEGT. This clonotype has at least ten counts. The material sequenced was whole blood, taken at baseline. The receptor comes from an adult who was a healthcare worker with PCR-confirmed SARS-CoV-2 infection or an uninfected control (not recorded which). The rearrangement joins TRBV6-1 to TRBJ2-5; 11 nucleotides line up with TRBD2. CDR3 nucleotides: TGTGCCAGCAGTGAGTTAGCGGGAGGGCCTCAAGAGACCCAGTACTTC. Translating gives CASSELAGGPQETQYF.